The rows below give T cell receptor beta chains drawn from one sample of a study of OX40 agonist ivuxolimab in advanced cancers. Assay: immunoSEQ multiplex PCR; the TCRdb copy retains only in-frame clones and omits some. The table includes approximately 91,000 clones, over 75% detected once. The sample consisted of CD4+ or CD8+ T cells sorted from blood, taken in a trial of the OX40 agonist ivuxolimab. The receptors were sampled from an adult with an advanced solid tumor such as melanoma, head and neck, liver or kidney cancer. CDR3s include the opening cysteine and the closing phenylalanine or tryptophan. The D gene is left open where the match is weak. Clone size appears in some rows only: once, few, many, or a class for an expanded clone.

d_gene,j_gene,len,v_gene,abundance,CDR3nt,CDR3aa
TRBD1,TRBJ1-4,18,TRBV6-1,NA,TGTGCCAGCAGTGACCCCGGGACAGGGGGCCGGAGTAATGAAAAACTGTTTTTT,CASSDPGTGGRSNEKLFF
NA,TRBJ1-5,12,TRBV18,NA,TGTGCCAGCTCACCATACAATCAGCCCCAGCATTTT,CASSPYNQPQHF
NA,TRBJ1-1,14,TRBV5-8,NA,TGTGCCAGCAGCAGAAGGCTGGGTAACACTGAAGCTTTCTTT,CASSRRLGNTEAFF
NA,TRBJ2-2,15,TRBV9,NA,TGTGCCAGCAGCGCCCCGGGACTGAACACCGGGGAGCTGTTTTTT,CASSAPGLNTGELFF
NA,TRBJ1-6,15,TRBV14,NA,TGTGCCAGCAGCCAAAACAGCATTGTATTATCACCCCTCCACTTT,CASSQNSIVLSPLHF
TRBD1,TRBJ1-2,16,TRBV7-9,NA,TGTGCCAGCAGCGTCGAAACAGGGGGGTCTAACTATGGCTACACCTTC,CASSVETGGSNYGYTF
TRBD1,TRBJ2-3,15,TRBV14,NA,TGTGCCAGCAGCCAAGTGGTAGGGGGCCGTAATGCGCAGTATTTT,CASSQVVGGRNAQYF
NA,TRBJ1-2,14,TRBV28,NA,TGTGCCAGCAGTTTCAGTGGTCAGGGCGCTGGCTACACCTTC,CASSFSGQGAGYTF
NA,TRBJ2-1,14,TRBV6-6,NA,TGTGCCAGCAGCCGGGGGGCCAAAAACAATGAGCAGTTCTTC,CASSRGAKNNEQFF
NA,TRBJ1-1,15,TRBV6-1,NA,TGTGCCAGCAGTGATTCAACAGGGCAGGACACTGAAGCTTTCTTT,CASSDSTGQDTEAFF
TRBD1,TRBJ1-4,17,TRBV7-9,NA,TGTGCCAGCAGCTCAGGGGGGACAGCGGCAACTAATGAAAAACTGTTTTTT,CASSSGGTAATNEKLFF
TRBD1,TRBJ1-5,18,TRBV7-9,once,TGTGCCAGCAGCTTCTCCCCTCCGGGACAGGGAGGCAATCAGCCCCAGCATTTT,CASSFSPPGQGGNQPQHF
NA,TRBJ2-7,13,TRBV11-3,NA,TGTGCCAGCAGCTTAGGGGGTCCCTACGAGCAGTACTTC,CASSLGGPYEQYF
TRBD2,TRBJ2-5,17,TRBV12-5,NA,TGTGCTAGTGGTTTGGTCAGGCTAGCGGGGGGGCAAGAGACCCAGTACTTC,CASGLVRLAGGQETQYF
NA,TRBJ1-6,14,TRBV7-9,few,TGTGCCAGCAGCTTGAGAGGGGCTGACTCACCCCTCCACTTT,CASSLRGADSPLHF
TRBD2,TRBJ2-3,16,TRBV10-3,NA,TGTGCCATCAGTGTGGCGGGGGGGCCATTAACAGATACGCAGTATTTT,CAISVAGGPLTDTQYF
NA,TRBJ2-7,15,TRBV6-6,NA,TGTGCCAGCAGCTCAAGAGGGCAGAAGACCTACGAGCAGTACTTC,CASSSRGQKTYEQYF
NA,TRBJ2-7,13,TRBV19,NA,TGTGCCAGTAGCACTACGCTACTAGGGGAGCAGTACTTC,CASSTTLLGEQYF
NA,TRBJ2-3,14,TRBV7-2,NA,TGTGCCAGCAGCTTAGGGCAGGCGGGAGATACGCAGTATTTT,CASSLGQAGDTQYF
NA,TRBJ1-3,13,TRBV28,once,TGTGCCAGCAGTTTCCCCTCTGGAAACACCATATATTTT,CASSFPSGNTIYF
NA,TRBJ2-1,12,TRBV6-1,NA,TGTGCCAGTTCCAAGTACGGCAATGAGCAGTTCTTC,CASSKYGNEQFF